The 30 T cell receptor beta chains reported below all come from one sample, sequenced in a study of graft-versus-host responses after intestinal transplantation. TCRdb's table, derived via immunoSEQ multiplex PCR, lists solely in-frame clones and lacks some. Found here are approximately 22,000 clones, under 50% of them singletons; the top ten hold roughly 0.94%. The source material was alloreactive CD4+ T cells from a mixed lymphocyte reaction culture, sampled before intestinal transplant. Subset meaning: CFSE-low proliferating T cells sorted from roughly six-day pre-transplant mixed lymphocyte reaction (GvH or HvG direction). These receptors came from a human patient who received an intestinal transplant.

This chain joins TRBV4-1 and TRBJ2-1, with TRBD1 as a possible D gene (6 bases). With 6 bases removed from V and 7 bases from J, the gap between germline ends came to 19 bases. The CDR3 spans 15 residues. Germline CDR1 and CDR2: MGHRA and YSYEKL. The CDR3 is CASSPRWGLGNEQFF. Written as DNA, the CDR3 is TGCGCCAGCAGTCCAAGGTGGGGGCTAGGGAATGAGCAGTTCTTC.

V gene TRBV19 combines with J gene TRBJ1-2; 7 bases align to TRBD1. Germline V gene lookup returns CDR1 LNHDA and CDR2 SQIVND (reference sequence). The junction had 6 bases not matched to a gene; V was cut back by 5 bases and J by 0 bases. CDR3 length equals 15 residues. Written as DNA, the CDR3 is TGTGCCAGTAGTCAGACAGGGACGACTAACTATGGCTACACCTTC. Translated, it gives CASSQTGTTNYGYTF.

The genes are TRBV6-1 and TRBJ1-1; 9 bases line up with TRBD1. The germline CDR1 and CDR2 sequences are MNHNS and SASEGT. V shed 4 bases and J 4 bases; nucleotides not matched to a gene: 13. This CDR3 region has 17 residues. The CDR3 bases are TGTGCCAGCAGTGCGATAGACAGGGGGGTCTTGGGCACTGAAGCTTTCTTT. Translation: CASSAIDRGVLGTEAFF.

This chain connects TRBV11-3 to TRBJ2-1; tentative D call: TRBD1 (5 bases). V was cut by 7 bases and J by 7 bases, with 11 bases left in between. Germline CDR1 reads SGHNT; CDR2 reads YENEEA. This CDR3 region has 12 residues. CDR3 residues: CASKGPENEQFF. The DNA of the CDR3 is TGTGCCAGCAAGGGGCCAGAGAATGAGCAGTTCTTC.

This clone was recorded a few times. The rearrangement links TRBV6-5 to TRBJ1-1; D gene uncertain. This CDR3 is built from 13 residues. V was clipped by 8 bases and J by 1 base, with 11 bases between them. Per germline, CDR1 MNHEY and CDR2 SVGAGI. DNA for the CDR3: TGTGCCAGCGCTTTTAGCCCGAACACTGAAGCTTTCTTT. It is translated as CASAFSPNTEAFF.

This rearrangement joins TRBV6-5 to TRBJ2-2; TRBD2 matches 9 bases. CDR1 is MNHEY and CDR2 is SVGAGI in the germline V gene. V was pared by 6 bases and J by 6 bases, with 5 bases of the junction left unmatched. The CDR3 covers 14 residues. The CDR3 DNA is TGTGCCAGCAGGCGCGGGGGGGCTTCCGGGGAGCTGTTTTTT. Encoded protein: CASRRGGASGELFF.

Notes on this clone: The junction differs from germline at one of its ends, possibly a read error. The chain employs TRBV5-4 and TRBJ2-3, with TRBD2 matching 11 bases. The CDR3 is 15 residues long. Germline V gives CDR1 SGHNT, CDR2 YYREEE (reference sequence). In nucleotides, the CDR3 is TGTGCCACCAGCTTCCCTAGCGGGGGGACGGATACGCAGTATTTT. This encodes CATSFPSGGTDTQYF.

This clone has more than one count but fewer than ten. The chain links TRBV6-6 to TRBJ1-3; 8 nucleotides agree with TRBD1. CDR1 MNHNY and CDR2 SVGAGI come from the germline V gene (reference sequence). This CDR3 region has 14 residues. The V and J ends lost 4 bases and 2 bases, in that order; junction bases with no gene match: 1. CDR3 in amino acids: CASSWGQAGNTIYF. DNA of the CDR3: TGTGCCAGCAGTTGGGGACAGGCTGGAAACACCATATATTTT.

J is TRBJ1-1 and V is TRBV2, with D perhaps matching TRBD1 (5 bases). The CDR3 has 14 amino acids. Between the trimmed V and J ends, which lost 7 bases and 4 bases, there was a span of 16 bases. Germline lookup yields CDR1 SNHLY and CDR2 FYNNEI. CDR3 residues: CASMVWGGPTEAFF. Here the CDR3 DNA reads TGTGCCAGCATGGTCTGGGGGGGACCCACTGAAGCTTTCTTT.

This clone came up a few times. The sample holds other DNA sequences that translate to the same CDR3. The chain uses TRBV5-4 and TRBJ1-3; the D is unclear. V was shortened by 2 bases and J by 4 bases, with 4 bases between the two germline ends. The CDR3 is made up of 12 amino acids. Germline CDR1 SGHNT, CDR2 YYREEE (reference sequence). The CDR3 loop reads CASSLLGNTIYF. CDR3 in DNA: TGTGCCAGCAGCTTACTGGGAAACACCATATATTTT.

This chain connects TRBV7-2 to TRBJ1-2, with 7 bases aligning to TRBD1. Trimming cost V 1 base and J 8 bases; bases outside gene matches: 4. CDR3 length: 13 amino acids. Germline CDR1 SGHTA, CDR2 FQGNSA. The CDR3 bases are TGTGCCAGCAGCTTAGTAAGGGGGCTAGGCTACACCTTC. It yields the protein CASSLVRGLGYTF.

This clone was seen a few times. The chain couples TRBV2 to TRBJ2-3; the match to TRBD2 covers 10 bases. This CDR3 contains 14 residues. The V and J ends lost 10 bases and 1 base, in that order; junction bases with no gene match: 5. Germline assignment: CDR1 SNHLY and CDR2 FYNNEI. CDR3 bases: TGTGCCATCCGAGCGGGGGGGCGCACAGATACGCAGTATTTT. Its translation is CAIRAGGRTDTQYF.

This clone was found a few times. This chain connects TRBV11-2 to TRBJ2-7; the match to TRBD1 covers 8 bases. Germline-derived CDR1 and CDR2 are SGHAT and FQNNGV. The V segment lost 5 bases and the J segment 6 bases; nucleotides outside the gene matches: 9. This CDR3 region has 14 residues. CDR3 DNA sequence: TGTGCCAGCAGCGGGAGGACAGGGCTGGTCGAGCAGTACTTC. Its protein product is CASSGRTGLVEQYF.

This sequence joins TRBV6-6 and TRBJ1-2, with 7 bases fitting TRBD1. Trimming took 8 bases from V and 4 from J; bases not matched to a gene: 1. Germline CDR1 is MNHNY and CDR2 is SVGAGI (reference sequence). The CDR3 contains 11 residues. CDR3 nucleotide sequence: TGTGCCAGCGGACAGGTCTATGGCTACACCTTC. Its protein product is CASGQVYGYTF.

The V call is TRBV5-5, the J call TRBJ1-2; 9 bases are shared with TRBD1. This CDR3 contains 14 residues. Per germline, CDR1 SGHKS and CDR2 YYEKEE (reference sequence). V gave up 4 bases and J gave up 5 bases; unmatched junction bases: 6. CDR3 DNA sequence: TGTGCCAGCAGCCCCCCCGGGACAGGGTATGGCTACACCTTC. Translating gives CASSPPGTGYGYTF.

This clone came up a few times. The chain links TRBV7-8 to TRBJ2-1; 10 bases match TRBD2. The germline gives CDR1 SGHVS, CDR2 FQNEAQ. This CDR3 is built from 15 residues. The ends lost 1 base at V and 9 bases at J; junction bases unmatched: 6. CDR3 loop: CASSLDRLAGLEQFF. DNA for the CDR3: TGTGCCAGCAGCTTAGATCGACTAGCGGGTCTTGAGCAGTTCTTC.

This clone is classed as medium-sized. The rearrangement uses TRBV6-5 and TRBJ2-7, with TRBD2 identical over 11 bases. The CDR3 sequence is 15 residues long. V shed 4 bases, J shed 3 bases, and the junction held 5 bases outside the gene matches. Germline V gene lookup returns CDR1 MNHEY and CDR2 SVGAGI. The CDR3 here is CASSSPGLAVYEQYF. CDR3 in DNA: TGTGCCAGCAGTTCTCCGGGACTAGCGGTCTACGAGCAGTACTTC.

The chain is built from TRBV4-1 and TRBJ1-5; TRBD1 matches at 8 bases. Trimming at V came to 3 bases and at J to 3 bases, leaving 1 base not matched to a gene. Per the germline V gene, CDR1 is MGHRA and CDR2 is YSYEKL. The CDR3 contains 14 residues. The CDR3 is CASSQTGDNQPQHF. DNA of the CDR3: TGCGCCAGCAGCCAGACAGGGGACAATCAGCCCCAGCATTTT.

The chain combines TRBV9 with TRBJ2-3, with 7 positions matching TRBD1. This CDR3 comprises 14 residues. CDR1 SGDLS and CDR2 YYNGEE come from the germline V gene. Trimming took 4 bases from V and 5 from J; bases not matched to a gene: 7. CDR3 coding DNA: TGTGCCAGCAGCCCAAGACAGGGTATAGATACGCAGTATTTT. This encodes CASSPRQGIDTQYF.

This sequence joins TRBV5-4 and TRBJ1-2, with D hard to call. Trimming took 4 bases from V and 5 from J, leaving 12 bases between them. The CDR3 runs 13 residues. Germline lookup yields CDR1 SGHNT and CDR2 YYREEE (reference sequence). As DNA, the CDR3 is TGTGCCAGCAGCCTCGCACCCAGTTATGGCTACACCTTC. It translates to CASSLAPSYGYTF.

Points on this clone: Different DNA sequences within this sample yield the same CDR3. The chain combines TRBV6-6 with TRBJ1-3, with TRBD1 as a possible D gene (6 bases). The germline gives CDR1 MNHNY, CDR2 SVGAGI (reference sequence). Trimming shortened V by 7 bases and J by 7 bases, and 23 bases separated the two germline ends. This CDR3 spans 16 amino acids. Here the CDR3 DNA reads TGTGCCAGCATTGGGGTTGGGGGGGCGTTCGGGAACACCATATATTTT. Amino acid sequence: CASIGVGGAFGNTIYF.

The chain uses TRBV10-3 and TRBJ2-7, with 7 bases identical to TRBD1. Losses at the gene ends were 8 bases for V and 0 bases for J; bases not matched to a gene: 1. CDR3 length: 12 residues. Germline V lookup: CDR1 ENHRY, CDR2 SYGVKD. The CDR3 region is CAIRDSSYEQYF. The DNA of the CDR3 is TGTGCCATCCGGGACAGCTCCTACGAGCAGTACTTC.

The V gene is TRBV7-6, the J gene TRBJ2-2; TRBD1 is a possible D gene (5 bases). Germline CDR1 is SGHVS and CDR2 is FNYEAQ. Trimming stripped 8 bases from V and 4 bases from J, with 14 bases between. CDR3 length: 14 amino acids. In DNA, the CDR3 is TGTGCCAGCCCCATCCAGGGTACCACCGGGGAGCTGTTTTTT. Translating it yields CASPIQGTTGELFF.

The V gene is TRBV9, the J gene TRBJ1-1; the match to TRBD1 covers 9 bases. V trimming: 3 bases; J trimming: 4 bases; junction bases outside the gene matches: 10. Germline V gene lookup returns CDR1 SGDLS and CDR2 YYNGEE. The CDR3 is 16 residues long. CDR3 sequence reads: CASSAVTGGWTTEAFF. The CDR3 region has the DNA TGTGCCAGCAGCGCGGTAACAGGGGGCTGGACCACTGAAGCTTTCTTT.

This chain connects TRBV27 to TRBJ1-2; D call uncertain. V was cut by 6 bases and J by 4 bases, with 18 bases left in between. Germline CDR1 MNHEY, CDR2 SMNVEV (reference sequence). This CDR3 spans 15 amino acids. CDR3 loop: CASSRDSFVVYGYTF. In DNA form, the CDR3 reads TGTGCCAGCAGCCGAGACTCATTCGTGGTCTATGGCTACACCTTC.

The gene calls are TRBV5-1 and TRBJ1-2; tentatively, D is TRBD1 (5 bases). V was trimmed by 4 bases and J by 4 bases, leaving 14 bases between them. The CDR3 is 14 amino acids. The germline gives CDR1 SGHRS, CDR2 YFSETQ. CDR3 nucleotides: TGCGCCAGCAGCCGGACGGAGGGGACCTATGGCTACACCTTC. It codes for CASSRTEGTYGYTF.

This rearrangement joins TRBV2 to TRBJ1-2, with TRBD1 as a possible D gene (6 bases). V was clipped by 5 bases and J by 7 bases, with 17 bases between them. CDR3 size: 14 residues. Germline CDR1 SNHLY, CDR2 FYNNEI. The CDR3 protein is CASSPRDRSGGYTF. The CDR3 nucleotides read TGTGCCAGCAGTCCCCGAGACAGGTCCGGTGGCTACACCTTC.

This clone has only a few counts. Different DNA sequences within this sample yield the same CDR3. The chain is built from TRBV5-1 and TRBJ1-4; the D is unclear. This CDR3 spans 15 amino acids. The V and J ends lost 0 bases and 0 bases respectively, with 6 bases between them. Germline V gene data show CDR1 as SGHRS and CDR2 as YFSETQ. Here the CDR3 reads CASSLGGPTNEKLFF. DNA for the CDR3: TGCGCCAGCAGCTTGGGAGGGCCAACTAATGAAAAACTGTTTTTT.

The CDR3 DNA follows: TGTGCCAGCAGTGATAGGTCCACAGGGGCGACTGAAGCTTTCTTT. Its translation: CASSDRSTGATEAFF. V gene TRBV2 combines with J gene TRBJ1-1; 7 bases align to TRBD1. Germline V gene lookup returns CDR1 SNHLY and CDR2 FYNNEI. V lost 3 bases and J lost 5; bases outside the gene matches: 9. The length of the CDR3 is 15 residues.

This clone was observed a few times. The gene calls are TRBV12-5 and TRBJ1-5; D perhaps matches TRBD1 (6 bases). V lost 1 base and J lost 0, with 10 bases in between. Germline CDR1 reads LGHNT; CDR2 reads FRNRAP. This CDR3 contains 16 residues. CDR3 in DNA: TGTGCTAGTGGTTTGGGGCAGGGGAATAGCAATCAGCCCCAGCATTTT. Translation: CASGLGQGNSNQPQHF. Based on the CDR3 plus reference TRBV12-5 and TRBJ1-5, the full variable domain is DARVTQTPRHKVTEMGQEVTMRCQPILGHNTVFWYRQTMMQGLELLAYFRNRAPLDDSGMPKDRFSAEMPDATLATLKIQPSEPRDSAVYFCASGLGQGNSNQPQHFGDGTRLSIL.